This entry describes one TCR beta chain. Its antigen is not known. This entry comes from a study of cytomegalovirus exposure and HLA in healthy donors. Notes on the study in general: TCR beta V- and J-gene trimming was later associated with a missense DCLRE1C variant.

PCR used 60 Vbeta primers and 13 Jbeta primers. Produced via immunoSEQ multiplex PCR; TCRdb's table is partial and in-frame only. The sample lists approximately 95,000 clones; nearly 80% were seen once. Trimming pared 0 bases from V and 5 bases from J, leaving 15 bases between. The CDR3 sequence is 16 residues long. Germline values: CDR1 LNHNV, CDR2 YYDKDF (reference sequence). This chain joins TRBV15 and TRBJ2-3; the D gene is possibly TRBD1 (5 bases). Sequenced input: PBMCs. The origin of this receptor is a woman aged 40 to 55 in good health and CMV-seropositive. The chain's CDR3 is CATSRDLSLGEDTQYF. In nucleotides, the CDR3 is TGTGCCACCAGCAGAGATCTTTCCCTAGGGGAAGATACGCAGTATTTT. Complete variable domain (other parts from reference TRBV15 and TRBJ2-3): DAMVIQNPRYQVTQFGKPVTLSCSQTLNHNVMYWYQQKSSQAPKLLFHYYDKDFNNEADTPDNFQSRRPNTSFCFLDIRSPGLGDTAMYLCATSRDLSLGEDTQYFGPGTRLTVL.